The 30 T cell receptor beta chains below all came from one sample that was sequenced in a study of blood T cell repertoires in COVID-19. The table came from immunoSEQ multiplex PCR; TCRdb's copy has only in-frame clones and leaves some out. The sample consists of some 200,000 clones, 94% of them appearing once. The material sequenced was peripheral blood. These receptors were obtained from a man aged 30 to 39 with COVID-19, enrolled during active disease.

The gene calls are TRBV29-1 and TRBJ1-2; TRBD1 matches 8 bases. The V segment lost 8 bases and the J segment 3 bases; nucleotides outside the gene matches: 8. Looked up from germline, CDR1 is SQVTM and CDR2 is ANQGSEA. The CDR3 is made up of 13 amino acids. This CDR3 is CSPLAGGDYGYTF. For the CDR3, the DNA is TGCAGCCCCCTCGCAGGGGGCGACTATGGCTACACCTTC.

The rearrangement uses TRBV6-5 and TRBJ1-1, with 7 bases that match TRBD1. Germline V gives CDR1 MNHEY, CDR2 SVGAGI. V dropped 5 bases and J dropped 4; count of bases not matched to a gene: 10. This CDR3 is built from 15 residues. The CDR3, as DNA: TGTGCCAGCAGTCGCCCCGCGACAGGGACCACTGAAGCTTTCTTT. Translation gives CASSRPATGTTEAFF.

V gene TRBV9 combines with J gene TRBJ2-7; D ambiguous. This CDR3 spans 18 amino acids. CDR1 and CDR2 from the germline V gene are SGDLS and YYNGEE. V lost 3 bases and J 0 bases, leaving 22 bases between the germline ends. The CDR3 region is CASSALSLQPAPSYEQYF. CDR3 bases: TGTGCCAGCAGCGCCCTATCCCTTCAGCCAGCGCCCTCCTACGAGCAGTACTTC. Based on the CDR3 plus reference TRBV9 and TRBJ2-7, the full variable domain is DSGVTQTPKHLITATGQRVTLRCSPRSGDLSVYWYQQSLDQGLQFLIQYYNGEERAKGNILERFSAQQFPDLHSELNLSSLELGDSALYFCASSALSLQPAPSYEQYFGPGTRLTVT.

The V call is TRBV10-1, the J call TRBJ2-2, with D uncertain. The CDR3 loop spans 13 amino acids. Looked up from germline, CDR1 is WNHNN and CDR2 is SYGVQD (reference sequence). Between the trimmed V and J ends, which lost 2 bases and 6 bases, there was a span of 7 bases. CDR3 in amino acids: CASSENFAGELFF. In DNA form, the CDR3 reads TGCGCCAGCAGTGAGAATTTCGCCGGGGAGCTGTTTTTT.

The chain joins TRBV25-1 to TRBJ1-1; 7 nucleotides match TRBD1. Per germline, CDR1 MGHDK and CDR2 SYGVNS. The CDR3 extends over 13 amino acids. V lost 9 bases and J lost 4; bases outside the gene matches: 8. In DNA, the CDR3 is TGTGCCAGTCGTAAGGGGGCGAGCACTGAAGCTTTCTTT. Protein sequence: CASRKGASTEAFF.

The J gene is TRBJ2-5, the V gene TRBV5-6; 7 nucleotides agree with TRBD1. Germline values: CDR1 SGHDT, CDR2 YYEEEE. This CDR3 comprises 17 residues. Unmatched junction bases numbered 19, after V lost 4 bases and J lost 7 bases. CDR3 residues: CASSPPANRGQRGTQYF. In nucleotides, the CDR3 is TGTGCCAGCAGCCCCCCGGCCAACAGGGGCCAGAGGGGGACCCAGTACTTC.

The chain combines TRBV29-1 with TRBJ2-7, with 9 bases identical to TRBD1. V gave up 4 bases and J gave up 3 bases; unmatched junction bases: 7. This CDR3 is 14 amino acids long. CDR1 is SQVTM, CDR2 ANQGSEA, per germline. The CDR3 loop reads CSVAEGQGIYEQYF. CDR3 in DNA: TGCAGCGTTGCTGAGGGACAGGGTATCTACGAGCAGTACTTC.

The gene calls are TRBV6-5 and TRBJ2-2; TRBD2 matches at 8 bases. The ends lost 0 bases at V and 4 bases at J; junction bases unmatched: 4. This CDR3 spans 16 amino acids. CDR1 MNHEY and CDR2 SVGAGI come from the germline V gene. The CDR3 nucleotides read TGTGCCAGCAGTTACTCCGGGCGGGGGGTCACCGGGGAGCTGTTTTTT. As protein: CASSYSGRGVTGELFF.

The chain combines TRBV6-1 with TRBJ1-6; 8 nucleotides line up with TRBD1. Germline CDR1 MNHNS, CDR2 SASEGT. The CDR3 contains 15 residues. The trim removed 1 base at V and 9 bases at J, leaving 5 bases unmatched. CDR3 sequence: CASSEDRGASSPLHF. CDR3 DNA: TGTGCCAGCAGTGAAGACAGGGGGGCTTCTTCACCCCTCCACTTT.

The V and J genes are TRBV11-1 and TRBJ1-6; the D is unclear. CDR3 length: 15 amino acids. Germline CDR1 reads SGHAT; CDR2 reads FQDESV (reference sequence). The V and J ends lost 9 bases and 0 bases respectively, with 12 bases between them. CDR3 coding DNA: TGTGCCAGTACAAACCGAAGCTCCTATAATTCACCCCTCCACTTT. This encodes CASTNRSSYNSPLHF.

The chain combines TRBV6-5 with TRBJ1-6, with D possibly matching TRBD1 (6 bases). Germline values: CDR1 MNHEY, CDR2 SVGAGI. V was pared by 1 base and J by 7 bases, with 8 bases between. This CDR3 contains 14 residues. CDR3 region: CASSYLGQNSPLHF. The CDR3 nucleotides are TGTGCCAGCAGTTACTTAGGACAGAATTCACCCCTCCACTTT.

This clone was observed a few times. V gene TRBV11-1 combines with J gene TRBJ2-3, with no clear D. The germline CDR1 and CDR2 sequences are SGHAT and FQDESV (reference sequence). The CDR3 loop spans 15 amino acids. The V end was cut by 1 base, the J end by 2 bases, with 10 bases between. CDR3 in DNA: TGTGCCAGCAGCTTAGTTGGCGGCCCCACAGATACGCAGTATTTT. Its translation: CASSLVGGPTDTQYF.

J is TRBJ2-2 and V is TRBV19, with 8 bases matching TRBD2. Trimming cost V 6 bases and J 4 bases; bases outside gene matches: 4. The CDR3 loop spans 14 amino acids. Germline CDR1 and CDR2: LNHDA and SQIVND (reference sequence). The CDR3 is CASRFGGATGELFF. For the CDR3, the DNA is TGTGCCAGTAGGTTCGGGGGGGCCACCGGGGAGCTGTTTTTT.

This chain joins TRBV5-1 and TRBJ2-3; D remains unclear. With 0 bases removed from V and 7 bases from J, the gap between germline ends came to 24 bases. This CDR3 region has 18 residues. Germline CDR1 and CDR2: SGHRS and YFSETQ. In nucleotides, the CDR3 is TGCGCCAGCAGCTTGGGATCAGACTCGTTCCCCCCTTATAATACGCAGTATTTT. It is translated as CASSLGSDSFPPYNTQYF.

The chain recombines TRBV7-9 with TRBJ1-6, with 9 nucleotides matching TRBD1. This CDR3 spans 15 amino acids. V was pared by 4 bases and J by 11 bases, with 9 bases of the junction left unmatched. Per the germline V gene, CDR1 is SEHNR and CDR2 is FQNEAQ (reference sequence). CDR3 sequence reads: CASSSTDRGFPPLHF. DNA for the CDR3: TGTGCCAGCAGCTCGACGGACAGGGGATTTCCACCCCTCCACTTT.

The chain joins TRBV5-1 to TRBJ1-2; 9 positions agree with TRBD1. Germline CDR1 and CDR2: SGHRS and YFSETQ. J was trimmed by 8 bases and V by 1 base; bases with no gene match: 12. The CDR3 totals 16 residues. The CDR3 sequence is CASSLIPGQGSEGYTF. The CDR3 coding sequence is TGCGCCAGCAGCTTGATACCGGGACAGGGATCGGAGGGCTACACCTTC.

The chain links TRBV7-3 to TRBJ1-1; D perhaps matches TRBD1 (5 bases). The CDR3 is 13 residues long. Germline V lookup: CDR1 SGHTA, CDR2 FQGTGA. V was cut by 4 bases and J by 6 bases, with 12 bases left in between. CDR3 in DNA: TGTGCCAGCAGCTCGTTGGACATGTCTGAAGCTTTCTTT. Amino acid sequence: CASSSLDMSEAFF.

V is TRBV4-1 and J is TRBJ1-5, with D perhaps TRBD1 (6 bases). The CDR3 length is 19 residues. The germline CDR1 and CDR2 sequences are MGHRA and YSYEKL. V gave up 0 bases and J gave up 3 bases, with 21 bases separating them. The CDR3 DNA follows: TGCGCCAGCAGCCAAGATCTTTTCCCCGACAGGCCTCTCAATCAGCCCCAGCATTTT. Its protein is CASSQDLFPDRPLNQPQHF.

V gene TRBV23-1 combines with J gene TRBJ1-1; TRBD1 matches 7 bases. TRBV23-1 carries the ORF label, with uncertain function. Trimming took 7 bases from V and 1 from J; bases not matched to a gene: 9. The CDR3 consists of 15 residues. CDR3 bases: TGCGCCAGCACCCCAGGGGGGACGGCGAACACTGAAGCTTTCTTT. Translation gives CASTPGGTANTEAFF.

The chain links TRBV28 to TRBJ1-1, with 11 bases lining up with TRBD1. The V segment lost 5 bases and the J segment 1 base; nucleotides outside the gene matches: 9. Germline V CDR1 and CDR2: MDHEN, SYDVKM. The CDR3 is made up of 17 amino acids. CDR3 coding DNA: TGTGCCAGCAGTATCCCAGGCGGACAGGGGGCGAACACTGAAGCTTTCTTT. Protein: CASSIPGGQGANTEAFF.

This sequence joins TRBV6-1 and TRBJ2-2, with TRBD2 identical over 7 bases. The CDR3 has 14 residues. Germline V gene sequence: CDR1 MNHNS, CDR2 SASEGT. J gave up 7 bases and V 2 bases, and 4 bases lay outside the gene matches. CDR3 protein: CASSEWEGIGELFF. The CDR3 DNA follows: TGTGCCAGCAGTGAATGGGAGGGGATCGGGGAGCTGTTTTTT.

The DNA of the CDR3 is TGTGCCAGCCAAGCCCGGACAGGGTCATTTGGCTACACCTTC. It specifies CASQARTGSFGYTF. This rearrangement joins TRBV19 to TRBJ1-2; 8 bases are a match to TRBD1. The J segment lost 7 bases and the V segment lost 9 bases, leaving 13 bases of the junction unmatched. The germline V gene has CDR1 LNHDA and CDR2 SQIVND (reference sequence). The CDR3 totals 14 residues.

V is TRBV11-2 and J is TRBJ2-7, with 8 bases lining up with TRBD2. The junction had 17 bases not matched to a gene; V was cut back by 9 bases and J by 4 bases. The CDR3 extends over 16 amino acids. The germline V gene has CDR1 SGHAT and CDR2 FQNNGV. The CDR3 region has the DNA TGTGCCAGTAGCCTAGAGACGCGGGGGGAGTGGTACGAGCAGTACTTC. Its protein product is CASSLETRGEWYEQYF.

The CDR3 reads CASSEGDRERYGYTF. The CDR3 DNA sequence: TGTGCCAGCAGTGAAGGGGACAGGGAGCGGTACGGCTACACCTTC. The rearrangement links TRBV25-1 to TRBJ1-2; 9 positions match TRBD1. Trimming cost V 2 bases and J 8 bases; bases outside gene matches: 9. The CDR3 is 15 amino acids. The germline gives CDR1 MGHDK, CDR2 SYGVNS.

The chain has TRBV9 and TRBJ2-3; TRBD2 might be the D (5 bases). Trimming took 0 bases from V and 4 from J, leaving 12 bases between them. The CDR3 extends over 15 amino acids. Germline CDR1 reads SGDLS; CDR2 reads YYNGEE. The CDR3 reads CASSVAGVRSDTQYF. The DNA for the CDR3 is TGTGCCAGCAGCGTAGCCGGGGTGAGATCAGATACGCAGTATTTT.

The V gene is TRBV14, the J gene TRBJ1-1; possibly TRBD1 for D (6 bases). Between the trimmed V and J ends, which lost 4 bases and 5 bases, there was a span of 17 bases. CDR3 length equals 15 residues. The germline V gene encodes CDR1 SGHDN and CDR2 FVKESK. This CDR3 is CASSRETTGNTEAFF. CDR3 DNA: TGTGCCAGCAGCCGAGAAACCACAGGGAATACTGAAGCTTTCTTT.

The chain joins TRBV4-1 to TRBJ2-1, with TRBD1 identical over 9 bases. V dropped 2 bases and J dropped 9; count of bases not matched to a gene: 8. Germline V lookup: CDR1 MGHRA, CDR2 YSYEKL. CDR3 length: 15 amino acids. CDR3 DNA sequence: TGCGCCAGCAGCCAAACCGAACAGGGGGCGGGTGAGCAGTTCTTC. It is translated as CASSQTEQGAGEQFF.

The chain joins TRBV7-2 to TRBJ1-6; no clear D gene. Trimming removed 3 bases at V and 11 bases at J, with 17 bases between. The CDR3 is made up of 15 amino acids. Germline V gives CDR1 SGHTA, CDR2 FQGNSA. The CDR3: CASSFWAGKNPPLHF. DNA of the CDR3: TGTGCCAGCAGCTTCTGGGCAGGAAAGAACCCACCCCTCCACTTT.

The V gene is TRBV5-1, the J gene TRBJ1-1; tentatively, D is TRBD1 (5 bases). The CDR3 runs 16 residues. Germline CDR1 SGHRS, CDR2 YFSETQ. Trimming took off 0 bases at V and 0 bases at J, with 12 bases between the two ends. CDR3 in amino acids: CASSLESSGVNTEAFF. CDR3 sequence (DNA): TGCGCCAGCAGCTTGGAGTCGTCGGGGGTGAACACTGAAGCTTTCTTT.

This chain uses TRBV6-4 with TRBJ1-1, with D possibly matching TRBD1 (6 bases). CDR1 and CDR2 from the germline V gene are MRHNA and SNTAGT. Trimming took off 4 bases at V and 1 base at J, with 7 bases between the two ends. The CDR3 consists of 13 residues. CDR3 amino acids: CASSARGNTEAFF. CDR3 DNA: TGTGCCAGCAGTGCCAGGGGGAACACTGAAGCTTTCTTT.